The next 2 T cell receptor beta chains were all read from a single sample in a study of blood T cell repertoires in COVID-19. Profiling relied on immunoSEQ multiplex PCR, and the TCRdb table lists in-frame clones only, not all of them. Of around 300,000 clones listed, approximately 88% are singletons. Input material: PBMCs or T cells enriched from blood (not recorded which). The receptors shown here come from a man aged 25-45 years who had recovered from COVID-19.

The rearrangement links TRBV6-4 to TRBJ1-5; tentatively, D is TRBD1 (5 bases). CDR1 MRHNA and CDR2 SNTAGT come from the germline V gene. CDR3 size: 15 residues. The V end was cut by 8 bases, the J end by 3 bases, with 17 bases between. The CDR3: CASWRQRPDNQPQHF. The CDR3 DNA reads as TGTGCCAGCTGGAGACAGAGACCTGACAATCAGCCCCAGCATTTT.

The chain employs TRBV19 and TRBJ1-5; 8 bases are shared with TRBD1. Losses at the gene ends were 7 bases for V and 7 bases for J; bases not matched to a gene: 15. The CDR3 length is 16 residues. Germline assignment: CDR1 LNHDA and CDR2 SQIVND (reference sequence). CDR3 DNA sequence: TGTGCCAGTACCCGGAGGGGGGACAGGCGAGGACAGCCCCAGCATTTT. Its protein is CASTRRGDRRGQPQHF.